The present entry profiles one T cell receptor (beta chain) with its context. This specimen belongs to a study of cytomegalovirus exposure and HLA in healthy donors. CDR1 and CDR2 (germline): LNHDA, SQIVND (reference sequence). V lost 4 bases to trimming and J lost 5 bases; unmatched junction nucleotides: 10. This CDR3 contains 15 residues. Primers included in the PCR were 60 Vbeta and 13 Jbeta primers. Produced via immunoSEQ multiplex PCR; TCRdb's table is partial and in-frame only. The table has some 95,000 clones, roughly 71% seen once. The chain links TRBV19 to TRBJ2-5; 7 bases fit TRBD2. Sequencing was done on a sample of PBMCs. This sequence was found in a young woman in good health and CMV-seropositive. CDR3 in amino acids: CASSTRTRNSETQYF. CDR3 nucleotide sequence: TGTGCCAGTAGTACGCGGACTAGAAACTCGGAGACCCAGTACTTC.